These T cell receptor beta chains were read from a single sample in a study of blood T cell repertoires in COVID-19. Method: immunoSEQ multiplex PCR; TCRdb's copy keeps in-frame clones and lacks some. The profile shows about 190,000 clones, approximately 86% of them singletons. Material: peripheral blood. The receptors derive from a woman aged 30 to 39 with active or convalescent COVID-19. Each CDR3 is given with its conserved first and last residue. The D gene is left open where the match is weak. Size is stated for part of the rows, as once, few or many counts, or as a class when the clone is expanded.

TRBV18	NA	TRBD1	TRBJ2-7	TGTGCCAGCTCACCAGGGGGACAGTTTAGGGACGAGCAGTACTTC	CASSPGGQFRDEQYF
TRBV19	NA	NA	TRBJ1-4	TGTGCCACCAACGGAGGGGCTAATGAAAAACTGTTTTTT	CATNGGANEKLFF
TRBV9	many	NA	TRBJ1-1	TGTGCCAGCAGCGTAGTCCAGGGGCCGTTTACTGAAGCTTTCTTT	CASSVVQGPFTEAFF
TRBV14	NA	TRBD1	TRBJ1-2	TGTGCCAGCAGCACCGGGACAGGGGGCTTTCGCTACACCTTC	CASSTGTGGFRYTF
TRBV28	NA	TRBD2	TRBJ2-3	TGTGCCAGCACATACAAGTCTAGCGGGAGTCTTTTCACAGATACGCAGTATTTT	CASTYKSSGSLFTDTQYF
TRBV19	NA	NA	TRBJ1-1	TGTGCCAGTAGAGGGGGGGCAGGGACTGAAGCTTTCTTT	CASRGGAGTEAFF
TRBV7-9	NA	NA	TRBJ1-4	TGTGCCAGCAGCCCGCCCGATCGGGGGACTAATGAAAAACTGTTTTTT	CASSPPDRGTNEKLFF
TRBV5-1	NA	TRBD1	TRBJ1-5	TGCGCCAGCAGCTCAGGGGGTTTGGGAAGCAATCAGCCCCAGCATTTT	CASSSGGLGSNQPQHF
TRBV5-1	NA	TRBD1	TRBJ1-5	TGCGCCAGCAGCTCGGGACAGGGATACATGGAGCCCCAGCATTTT	CASSSGQGYMEPQHF
TRBV7-8	NA	TRBD1	TRBJ1-3	TGTGCCAGCGTCCCGAGGGGGGGACAGGGGTTGTTTGGAAACACCATATATTTT	CASVPRGGQGLFGNTIYF
TRBV6-6	NA	TRBD2	TRBJ2-1	TGTGCCAGCAGGGATAGCGGGAGTGCCTACAATGAGCAGTTCTTC	CASRDSGSAYNEQFF
TRBV28	NA	NA	TRBJ2-1	TGTGCCAGCACCACAGGGCCGCATGAGCAGTTCTTC	CASTTGPHEQFF
TRBV6-1	NA	TRBD1	TRBJ1-1	TGTGCCAGCAGTGAGAACAGGGGGCTCACTGAAGCTTTCTTT	CASSENRGLTEAFF
TRBV7-2	NA	NA	TRBJ1-1	TGTGCCAGCAGCTTCGGGTTAGCGAACACTGAAGCTTTCTTT	CASSFGLANTEAFF
TRBV29-1	NA	NA	TRBJ2-7	TGCAGCGTTGAAGGGGGCGATTTCTACGAGCAGTACTTC	CSVEGGDFYEQYF
TRBV19	NA	TRBD1	TRBJ1-1	TGTGCCAGTAGTCCCCTCGTGACAGGGGATACTGAAGCTTTCTTT	CASSPLVTGDTEAFF
TRBV11-3	NA	NA	TRBJ2-7	TGTGCCAGCAGCTTAAGGCAGGTATCCTACGAGCAGTACTTC	CASSLRQVSYEQYF
TRBV7-2	NA	TRBD2	TRBJ2-7	TGTGCCAGCAGCTTTGGCAGCGGGAGGGCCCGAGGGTACGAGCAGTACTTC	CASSFGSGRARGYEQYF
TRBV2	NA	TRBD1	TRBJ1-6	TGTGCCAGCAGTGACGACAGGGGAGGATCACCCCTCCACTTT	CASSDDRGGSPLHF
TRBV6-4	NA	TRBD1	TRBJ2-1	TGTGCCAGCAGTGACCCCGGACAGGGCCACAATGAGCAGTTCTTC	CASSDPGQGHNEQFF
TRBV27	few	NA	TRBJ1-5	TGTGCCAGCAGTTTGGTGTATCGAGAGAATCAGCCCCAGCATTTT	CASSLVYRENQPQHF
TRBV28	NA	TRBD2	TRBJ2-1	TGTGCCAGCACTGGGGGGGGGACCTCCTACAATGAGCAGTTCTTC	CASTGGGTSYNEQFF
TRBV7-8	many	NA	TRBJ1-1	TGTGCCAGCAGCTTAGGGGTCGGCCCCAAGGCGGGAGGAGCTTTCTTT	CASSLGVGPKAGGAFF
TRBV20-1	NA	NA	TRBJ2-1	TGCAGTGCGACACGGGGATCGCCGTTCTTC	CSATRGSPFF
TRBV25-1	once	TRBD1	TRBJ1-6	TGTGCCAGCAGTGGAGTAGGGACAGCCTATTCACCCCTCCACTTT	CASSGVGTAYSPLHF
TRBV30	NA	TRBD1	TRBJ1-6	TGTGCCTGGAGCGGACAGGGAATGAGGAATTCACCCCTCCACTTT	CAWSGQGMRNSPLHF
TRBV29-1	NA	TRBD2	TRBJ2-2	TGCAGCTGGGGGAGGGGCGGGGAGCTGTTTTTT	CSWGRGGELFF
TRBV6-5	once	TRBD1	TRBJ2-2	TGTGCCAGCAGGCAGGGGGCCGGGGAGCTGTTTTTT	CASRQGAGELFF
TRBV6-5	NA	TRBD1	TRBJ1-2	TGTGCCAGCAGGACGACAGGGACCTATGGCTACACCTTC	CASRTTGTYGYTF
TRBV6-5	NA	NA	TRBJ1-1	TGTGCCAGCACCGGGACACTCCTCACTGAAGCTTTCTTT	CASTGTLLTEAFF
TRBV28	NA	NA	TRBJ1-2	TGTGCCAGCAGGGTAACAGCCTCTAACTATGGCTACACCTTC	CASRVTASNYGYTF
TRBV19	NA	NA	TRBJ1-3	TGTGCCAGTAATTCCCAGCATAGCGTTGGAAACACCATATATTTT	CASNSQHSVGNTIYF
TRBV3-1/TRBV3-2	NA	NA	TRBJ2-3	TGTGCCAGCAGCCAAGATAGTGGAGATACGCAGTATTTT	CASSQDSGDTQYF
TRBV19	few	TRBD1	TRBJ1-5	TGTGCCAGTCAGAGACAGGGAAGCAATCAGCCCCAGCATTTT	CASQRQGSNQPQHF
TRBV7-7	once	NA	TRBJ2-5	TGTGCTAGCAGCTTGGGCTCCGGTCGTCAAGAGACCCAGTACTTC	CASSLGSGRQETQYF
TRBV7-9	NA	TRBD2	TRBJ2-2	TGTGCCAGCAGCCACCCGGTAGCGGGGGGCCGAGACACCGGGGAGCTGTTTTTT	CASSHPVAGGRDTGELFF
TRBV4-1	NA	TRBD2	TRBJ2-5	TGCGCCAGCAGCCAAGTGGCGGGAGGGGGGGAGACCCAGTACTTC	CASSQVAGGGETQYF
TRBV28	few	TRBD1	TRBJ2-3	TGTGCCAGCACTAAGGGACAGAATGCAGATACGCAGTATTTT	CASTKGQNADTQYF
TRBV5-1	NA	TRBD1	TRBJ2-3	TGCGCCAGCAGCATCGGACAGGTCACAGATACGCAGTATTTT	CASSIGQVTDTQYF
TRBV7-8	NA	NA	TRBJ2-7	TGTGCCAGCAGCCGAGGACAGACCTACGAGCAGTACTTC	CASSRGQTYEQYF
TRBV7-9	NA	NA	TRBJ1-2	TGTGCCAGCAGGGCCGGGACACCGACCTCCTTCTATGGCTACACCTTC	CASRAGTPTSFYGYTF
TRBV30	once	TRBD1	TRBJ1-1	TGTGCCTCACACAGGGGGCCAAACACTGAAGCTTTCTTT	CASHRGPNTEAFF
TRBV7-2	NA	TRBD2	TRBJ2-1	TGTGCCAGCAGCTCACCAGCGGGAGGGAGTGAGCAGTTCTTC	CASSSPAGGSEQFF
TRBV6-4	NA	TRBD1	TRBJ2-7	TGTGCCAGCAGTGAGGGACAGGGGAACGAGCAGTACTTC	CASSEGQGNEQYF
TRBV6-1	many	NA	TRBJ2-1	TGTGCCAGCAGTGAATGGGGCATGTACAATGAGCAGTTCTTC	CASSEWGMYNEQFF
TRBV29-1	NA	TRBD1	TRBJ1-2	TGCAGCGTGGGAGCCGGGACAGGGTCCTATGGCTACACCTTC	CSVGAGTGSYGYTF
TRBV25-1	NA	TRBD2	TRBJ2-7	TGTGCCAGCAGTGGGGATCTAGCGGGAGTCCCCGAGCAGTACTTC	CASSGDLAGVPEQYF
TRBV19	NA	TRBD1	TRBJ1-2	TGTGCCAGTAGGGACAGGGTTAACTATGGCTACACCTTC	CASRDRVNYGYTF